This T cell receptor (beta chain) is drawn from a study of blood T cells in healthy people across ages. The second PCR ran about 6 to 12 cycles with a sample-barcoded 5' primer and J-beta primers. Every molecule of cDNA carried a tag from a template-switch adaptor with 12 random nucleotides. TCRdb reprocessed the 5' RACE reads with MiXCR, giving one entry per CDR3 protein. The table lists hundreds of thousands of distinct CDR3 sequences, around 21% of them singletons. Trimming stripped 2 bases from V and 0 bases from J, with 14 bases between. Germline CDR1 MDHEN, CDR2 SYDVKM. The CDR3 runs to 17 residues. This clonotype was seen many times. Its antigen is undetermined. The study's findings and limits: Higher diversity, along with more naive CD4+ cells, distinguished long-lived donors from aged donors.

This receptor was identified in a man between 65 and 85 years old in good health. The chain joins TRBV28 to TRBJ2-4, with D possibly being TRBD2 (6 bases). Specimen: blood. The CDR3 DNA is TGTGCCAGCAGTTTACTTGGTGGCGGGAAAGCCAAAAACATTCAGTACTTC. Its translation is CASSLLGGGKAKNIQYF.